This T cell receptor beta chain was found in a study of shared clonotypes between healthy human individuals. As for the study in general: Donors, aged 18 to 49, were a couple of women and a few men.

Generated by immunoSEQ multiplex PCR, the TCRdb table keeps only in-frame clones and is missing some. This table holds about 510,000 clones, roughly 78% found once. Without sorting, samples used about 90 million PBMCs for genomic DNA. Germline CDR1 SNHLY, CDR2 FYNNEI. Between the trimmed V and J ends, which lost 8 bases and 5 bases, there was a span of 12 bases. The CDR3 consists of 13 residues. This clone was recorded only once. The sequencing input was PBMCs. The V call is TRBV2, the J call TRBJ2-2, with D unresolved. This clonotype was sampled from a middle-aged woman in good health. Some clones in this sample may be carry-over from other donors' samples. CDR3 sequence (DNA): TGTGCCAGCCCGCTAGGCGAGACCGGGGAGCTGTTTTTT. This translates into CASPLGETGELFF.